One sample yielded the 5 T cell receptor beta chains listed below, sequenced in a study of blood T cell repertoires in COVID-19 (dated by TCRdb to 2020 to 2021). Library prep was done by the immunoSEQ multiplex PCR assay. TCRdb retrieved this table from immuneACCESS and kept in-frame rearrangements only. Not all clones are present; in checked studies, unresolved V genes account for under half, and no reason is known for the remainder. For this sample the table gives some 200,000 clones, of which 88% were detected only once. The ten largest make up 2.5% to 3% of the sample. Sequencing was performed on PBMCs or T cells enriched from blood (not recorded which). These receptors were taken from a woman aged 25-40 years who had recovered from COVID-19.

The rearrangement joins TRBV11-2 to TRBJ2-1; TRBD2 aligns across 10 bases. The CDR3 covers 13 residues. J was trimmed by 8 bases and V by 5 bases; bases with no gene match: 3. Germline CDR1 is SGHAT and CDR2 is FQNNGV. This chain's CDR3 is CASSIGLADEQFF. The CDR3 nucleotides read TGTGCCAGCAGCATAGGACTAGCGGATGAGCAGTTCTTC.

The V call is TRBV18, the J call TRBJ2-1; TRBD1 aligns across 9 bases. The CDR3 is made up of 15 amino acids. Germline V gene lookup returns CDR1 KGHSH and CDR2 LQKENI. Trimming removed 2 bases from V and 8 bases from J; junction bases left unmatched: 7. The CDR3 region is CASSPGDREFDEQFF. CDR3 DNA: TGTGCCAGCTCACCAGGGGACAGGGAGTTCGATGAGCAGTTCTTC.

This sequence joins TRBV25-1 and TRBJ1-2; D is uncertain. Germline V gives CDR1 MGHDK, CDR2 SYGVNS. V was pared by 5 bases and J by 4 bases, with 14 bases between. The CDR3 is 14 residues long. The CDR3 spells CASSSSSTSYGYTF. The CDR3 DNA reads as TGTGCCAGCAGTTCATCGTCCACTTCCTATGGCTACACCTTC.

The chain joins TRBV7-8 to TRBJ1-6; TRBD1 matches at 7 bases. J lost 5 bases, V lost 5 bases, and 6 bases had no gene match. The germline CDR1 and CDR2 sequences are SGHVS and FQNEAQ. CDR3 length: 15 residues. In nucleotides, the CDR3 is TGTGCCAGCAGCCCACAGGGGATCGATAATTCACCCCTCCACTTT. Translating gives CASSPQGIDNSPLHF.

The chain links TRBV19 to TRBJ1-5; TRBD1 matches 7 bases. The ends lost 5 bases at V and 4 bases at J; junction bases unmatched: 5. Germline lookup yields CDR1 LNHDA and CDR2 SQIVND (reference sequence). The CDR3 covers 14 residues. As DNA, the CDR3 is TGTGCCAGTAGTCAGGGACAGCCAAATCAGCCCCAGCATTTT. Translating it yields CASSQGQPNQPQHF.